This T cell receptor beta chain was recorded in a study of blood T cell repertoires in COVID-19. The wider study: The study drew acute and convalescent COVID-19 samples from the United States, Italy and Spain. In each case, the material was cDNA or gDNA derived from T cells, B-cell-depleted T cells, or PBMCs.

Per the authors' pipeline: Amplification with reference gene primers provided the estimates of nucleated cell counts. The assay was immunoSEQ multiplex PCR, and TCRdb's table has in-frame clones only and misses some. The V and J calls and clone size were taken over from that table, and D and trimming were inferred from the DNA. The sample holds 240,000 or so clones; roughly 85% are singletons and the top ten take less than 3.5%. Germline V gives CDR1 MDHEN, CDR2 SYDVKM. Trimming cost V 3 bases and J 3 bases; bases outside gene matches: 7. This CDR3 comprises 17 residues. Sequencing was done on a sample of peripheral blood. The sequence was collected from a woman under 30 with acute or convalescent COVID-19. The chain carries TRBV28 and TRBJ2-6, with 8 positions matching TRBD1. Here the CDR3 reads CASSLRQGRDGANVLTF. CDR3 sequence (DNA): TGTGCCAGCAGTTTGAGACAGGGGCGCGATGGGGCCAACGTCCTGACTTTC.